These 22 T cell receptor beta chains share one sample of origin, sequenced in a study of radiotherapy plus CTLA-4 blockade in lung cancer. Measured with immunoSEQ multiplex PCR; TCRdb has only the in-frame clones, and not every one. Altogether 50,000 to 60,000 clones are present, roughly 80% being singletons, with the ten largest covering about 15%. Specimen: peripheral blood, collected from a patient treated with radiotherapy plus ipilimumab. All receptors derive from a human donor with non-small cell lung cancer who had a complete response to radiotherapy plus ipilimumab.

The gene calls are TRBV19 and TRBJ1-2; 7 bases are a match to TRBD1. Trimming cost V 7 bases and J 7 bases; bases outside gene matches: 9. Germline V lookup: CDR1 LNHDA, CDR2 SQIVND (reference sequence). The CDR3 runs to 13 residues. The CDR3 region has the DNA TGTGCCAGTAAAACAGGGGAAAGGAGTGGCTACACCTTC. This sequence encodes CASKTGERSGYTF.

J is TRBJ2-3 and V is TRBV5-6; 7 nucleotides line up with TRBD2. The CDR3 length is 14 residues. The J segment lost 4 bases and the V segment lost 10 bases, leaving 12 bases of the junction unmatched. The germline V gene has CDR1 SGHDT and CDR2 YYEEEE. The DNA for the CDR3 is TGTGCCTTTGGTTGGGCTAGCGGCGCAGATACGCAGTATTTT. Its protein product is CAFGWASGADTQYF.

This sequence joins TRBV7-9 and TRBJ2-1; D is perhaps TRBD1 (7 bases). CDR3 length: 19 amino acids. Trimming removed 3 bases at V and 3 bases at J, with 24 bases between. The V gene's germline CDR1 is SEHNR and CDR2 FQNEAQ (reference sequence). The CDR3 DNA reads as TGTGCCAGCAGCTTGTCCGCGGGACAGCGACGATACATCTACAATGAGCAGTTCTTC. This encodes CASSLSAGQRRYIYNEQFF.

The CDR3 loop reads CASSTARGETQYF. The CDR3 nucleotides read TGTGCCAGTAGTACCGCTAGAGGGGAGACCCAGTACTTC. The chain recombines TRBV19 with TRBJ2-5, with D possibly matching TRBD2 (5 bases). The CDR3 has 13 residues. Looked up from germline, CDR1 is LNHDA and CDR2 is SQIVND (reference sequence). The V gene lost 4 bases and the J gene lost 5 bases, with 11 bases spanning the gap.

The chain is built from TRBV11-2 and TRBJ1-5; D gene unclear. Trimming cost V 3 bases and J 0 bases, with 6 bases left between them. This CDR3 has 14 residues. Germline V gene data show CDR1 as SGHAT and CDR2 as FQNNGV. The CDR3 DNA follows: TGTGCCAGCAGCTTCTCGGGTAGCAATCAGCCCCAGCATTTT. Its translation: CASSFSGSNQPQHF. Full variable domain (remainder filled in from reference TRBV11-2 and TRBJ1-5): EAGVAQSPRYKIIEKRQSVAFWCNPISGHATLYWYQQILGQGPKLLIQFQNNGVVDDSQLPKDRFSAERLKGVDSTLKIQPAKLEDSAVYLCASSFSGSNQPQHFGDGTRLSIL.

J is TRBJ1-6 and V is TRBV6-1; 10 nucleotides match TRBD1. The CDR3 spans 17 residues. From germline, CDR1 is MNHNS and CDR2 SASEGT. V gave up 3 bases and J gave up 7 bases; unmatched junction bases: 9. CDR3 protein: CASSDRWGQGLNSPLHF. CDR3 DNA: TGTGCCAGCAGTGACCGATGGGGACAGGGGTTGAATTCACCCCTCCACTTT.

This clone was detected ten times or more. The chain employs TRBV10-3 and TRBJ2-6; TRBD1 matches at 9 bases. The CDR3 has 16 residues. The V and J ends lost 6 bases and 1 base, in that order; junction bases with no gene match: 4. In germline, CDR1 is ENHRY, CDR2 SYGVKD. This chain's CDR3 is CAISPTGGSGANVLTF. In DNA form, the CDR3 reads TGTGCCATCAGCCCGACAGGGGGATCTGGGGCCAACGTCCTGACTTTC.

This chain links TRBV9 with TRBJ2-2; D is ambiguous. Germline V gene data show CDR1 as SGDLS and CDR2 as YYNGEE. V gave up 0 bases and J gave up 0 bases, with 3 bases separating them. The CDR3 runs to 14 residues. For the CDR3, the DNA is TGTGCCAGCAGCGTAGACTCGAACACCGGGGAGCTGTTTTTT. Translated: CASSVDSNTGELFF.

The chain recombines TRBV18 with TRBJ2-7; 8 bases agree with TRBD1. CDR1 and CDR2 (germline): KGHSH, LQKENI. V trimming: 6 bases; J trimming: 6 bases; junction bases outside the gene matches: 13. The CDR3 is 15 amino acids. The CDR3 protein is CASSPLSGQGVEQYV. For the CDR3, the DNA is TGTGCCAGCTCCCCCCTGTCTGGACAGGGAGTCGAGCAGTACGTC.

The gene calls are TRBV18 and TRBJ1-3, with 10 bases that match TRBD1. Losses at the gene ends were 6 bases for V and 0 bases for J; bases not matched to a gene: 5. Germline lookup yields CDR1 KGHSH and CDR2 LQKENI. The CDR3 has 16 amino acids. DNA of the CDR3: TGTGCCAGCTCCGACAGGGGGCCTTCCTCTGGAAACACCATATATTTT. This encodes CASSDRGPSSGNTIYF.

The J gene is TRBJ2-2, the V gene TRBV11-3; 9 bases agree with TRBD1. This CDR3 contains 16 residues. Germline V CDR1 and CDR2: SGHNT, YENEEA. The junction had 7 bases not matched to a gene; V was cut back by 5 bases and J by 3 bases. The CDR3 region is CASSPRDRADTGELFF. CDR3 nucleotides: TGTGCCAGCAGCCCCCGGGACAGGGCGGACACCGGGGAGCTGTTTTTT. Based on the CDR3 plus reference TRBV11-3 and TRBJ2-2, the full variable domain is EAGVVQSPRYKIIEKKQPVAFWCNPISGHNTLYWYLQNLGQGPELLIRYENEEAVDDSQLPKDRFSAERLKGVDSTLKIQPAELGDSAVYLCASSPRDRADTGELFFGEGSRLTVL.

The V and J genes are TRBV25-1 and TRBJ2-1; 7 bases are shared with TRBD1. Germline CDR1 and CDR2: MGHDK and SYGVNS. CDR3 length: 15 residues. V lost 7 bases and J lost 0; bases outside the gene matches: 6. The CDR3 protein is CASKRQGFSYNEQFF. The CDR3 nucleotides are TGTGCCAGCAAACGACAGGGTTTCTCCTACAATGAGCAGTTCTTC. Based on the CDR3 plus reference TRBV25-1 and TRBJ2-1, the full variable domain is EADIYQTPRYLVIGTGKKITLECSQTMGHDKMYWYQQDPGMELHLIHYSYGVNSTEKGDLSSESTVSRIRTEHFPLTLESARPSHTSQYLCASKRQGFSYNEQFFGPGTRLTVL.

The chain links TRBV10-3 to TRBJ2-2, with TRBD1 as a possible D gene (5 bases). The V end lost 6 bases, the J end lost 2 bases, and 13 bases lay between the germline ends. Germline CDR1 is ENHRY and CDR2 is SYGVKD. There are 15 residues in the CDR3. CDR3 in DNA: TGTGCCATCAGGGATACGGACACCAACACCGGGGAGCTGTTTTTT. This gives the protein CAIRDTDTNTGELFF.

The chain couples TRBV6-1 to TRBJ2-1; 7 positions match TRBD2. Germline V lookup: CDR1 MNHNS, CDR2 SASEGT. The CDR3 spans 16 residues. V shed 2 bases, J shed 0 bases, and the junction held 4 bases outside the gene matches. The DNA for the CDR3 is TGTGCCAGCAGTGAACCGAGCGGGAACTCCTACAATGAGCAGTTCTTC. Translating it yields CASSEPSGNSYNEQFF.

The chain uses TRBV2 and TRBJ2-3; D is uncertain. The DNA end favors TRBJ1-5, so the J call may be wrong. Per the germline V gene, CDR1 is SNHLY and CDR2 is FYNNEI. The CDR3 has 13 residues. The CDR3 loop is CASSEWRTDTQHF. In DNA, the CDR3 is TGTGCCAGCAGTGAGTGGCGCACAGATACGCAGCATTTT.

This clone was found a few times. The V gene is TRBV19, the J gene TRBJ1-1; D is undetermined. CDR3 size: 13 residues. The V end was cut by 1 base, the J end by 2 bases, with 5 bases between. From germline, CDR1 is LNHDA and CDR2 SQIVND (reference sequence). The CDR3 sequence: CASSIGGNTEAFF. CDR3 in DNA: TGTGCCAGTAGTATAGGAGGTAACACTGAAGCTTTCTTT.

V and J are TRBV7-6 and TRBJ2-7; TRBD2 agrees at 8 bases. The J segment lost 2 bases and the V segment lost 2 bases, leaving 11 bases of the junction unmatched. The CDR3 sequence is 17 residues long. Germline V lookup: CDR1 SGHVS, CDR2 FNYEAQ. In nucleotides, the CDR3 is TGTGCCAGCAGCTTATCCCTCCCAGCGGGGGAGGCCTACGAGCAGTACTTC. It codes for CASSLSLPAGEAYEQYF. The full variable domain, its missing parts supplied by reference TRBV7-6 and TRBJ2-7, is GAGVSQSPRYKVTKRGQDVALRCDPISGHVSLYWYRQALGQGPEFLTYFNYEAQQDKSGLPNDRFSAERPEGSISTLTIQRTEQRDSAMYRCASSLSLPAGEAYEQYFGPGTRLTVT.

This chain joins TRBV14 and TRBJ1-1, with no clear D. V lost 1 base and J lost 1, with 7 bases in between. The CDR3 spans 14 residues. Germline CDR1 is SGHDN and CDR2 is FVKESK. The CDR3 DNA follows: TGTGCCAGCAGCCAAGGCGGATCGAACACTGAAGCTTTCTTT. It encodes CASSQGGSNTEAFF.

The chain employs TRBV9 and TRBJ2-3, with 7 nucleotides matching TRBD1. The CDR3 runs 15 residues. CDR1 is SGDLS and CDR2 is YYNGEE in the germline V gene. With V trimmed by 6 bases and J by 4 bases, 11 bases remained unmatched. The CDR3: CASNPDRAPADTQYF. CDR3 nucleotides: TGTGCCAGCAACCCTGACAGGGCACCCGCAGATACGCAGTATTTT. The full variable domain, its missing parts supplied by reference TRBV9 and TRBJ2-3, is DSGVTQTPKHLITATGQRVTLRCSPRSGDLSVYWYQQSLDQGLQFLIQYYNGEERAKGNILERFSAQQFPDLHSELNLSSLELGDSALYFCASNPDRAPADTQYFGPGTRLTVL.

The chain combines TRBV7-9 with TRBJ1-1; 7 bases line up with TRBD1. The CDR3 consists of 15 residues. Germline values: CDR1 SEHNR, CDR2 FQNEAQ (reference sequence). With V trimmed by 1 base and J by 1 base, 3 bases remained unmatched. The CDR3 is CASSLGQGKNTEAFF. The CDR3, as DNA: TGTGCCAGCAGCTTAGGACAGGGAAAGAACACTGAAGCTTTCTTT.

The V gene is TRBV10-1, the J gene TRBJ1-2; the match to TRBD1 covers 11 bases. Losses at the gene ends were 4 bases for V and 4 bases for J; bases not matched to a gene: 5. CDR3 size: 15 residues. Germline CDR1 is WNHNN and CDR2 is SYGVQD (reference sequence). The CDR3 bases are TGCGCCAGCAGTGCTGGGACAGGGGGAATCTATGGCTACACCTTC. Translating gives CASSAGTGGIYGYTF.

The CDR3 is CASSYVTGIGTEAFF. The CDR3 DNA reads TGTGCCAGCAGCTACGTAACAGGGATTGGCACTGAAGCTTTCTTT. V usage is TRBV7-9 and J usage is TRBJ1-1, with a tentative D call TRBD1 (6 bases). The germline gives CDR1 SEHNR, CDR2 FQNEAQ (reference sequence). Trimming stripped 4 bases from V and 4 bases from J, with 16 bases between. This CDR3 contains 15 residues.